Included here is one TCR beta chain sequence, with context. The antigen is unknown. 13 Jbeta primers and 60 Vbeta primers were used for the PCR. The method was immunoSEQ multiplex PCR; TCRdb's version includes in-frame clones alone and lacks a portion of them. The repertoire holds roughly 130,000 clones, with 70% to 80% as singletons. This CDR3 has 13 amino acids. With 2 bases removed from V and 8 bases from J, the gap between germline ends came to 12 bases. Per the germline V gene, CDR1 is WSHSY and CDR2 is SAAADI. This entry is derived from a study of cytomegalovirus exposure and HLA in healthy donors. The study's findings and limits: The study designated over 150 TCR beta chains cytomegalovirus-associated.

The sequenced sample was PBMCs. The sequence derives from a woman in her sixties in good health and CMV-seropositive. The V gene is TRBV10-2, the J gene TRBJ1-2; TRBD1 is a possible D gene (6 bases). The chain's CDR3 is CASSEGGGAGYTF. DNA for the CDR3: TGCGCCAGCAGTGAGGGGGGGGGCGCGGGCTACACCTTC.